This T cell receptor beta chain was identified during a study of T cell responses to AZD1222 COVID-19 vaccine. Overall study findings and caveats: Seropositive AZD1222 recipients at baseline numbered only 6 or 7. Clonal diversity may have been underestimated in mostly white British donors. Among vaccine-associated CD4 TCRs, coverage spanned spike, with dominance at 160-218 and 743-854. In all cases, repertoires were sampled only after the peak T cell response.

Using immunoSEQ multiplex PCR, the repertoire was profiled, and TCRdb retains in-frame clones only, with some absent. The table has about 29,000 clones, 85% to 95% seen once. This CDR3 has 11 amino acids. V was cut by 8 bases and J by 4 bases, with 6 bases left in between. Per germline, CDR1 MNHEY and CDR2 SVGAGI. Comments on this clone: The antigen is undetermined.

Sequenced material: peripheral blood, taken on day 0 of AZD1222 vaccination. The chain couples TRBV6-5 to TRBJ1-5, with unresolved D. The clonotype was recovered from an adult in good health. The CDR3 bases are TGTGCCAGCGGCTGGAATCAGCCCCAGCATTTT. It specifies CASGWNQPQHF.